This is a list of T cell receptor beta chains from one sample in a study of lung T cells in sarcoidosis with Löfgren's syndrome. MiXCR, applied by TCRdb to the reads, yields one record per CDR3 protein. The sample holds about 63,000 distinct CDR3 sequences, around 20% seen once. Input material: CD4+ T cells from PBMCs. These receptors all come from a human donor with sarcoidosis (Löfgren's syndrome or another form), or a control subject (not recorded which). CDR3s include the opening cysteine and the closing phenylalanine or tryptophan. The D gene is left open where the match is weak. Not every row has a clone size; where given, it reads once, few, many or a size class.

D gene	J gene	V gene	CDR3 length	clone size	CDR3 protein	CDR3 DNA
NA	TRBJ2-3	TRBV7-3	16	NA	CASSLCYPLEPDTQYF	TGTGCCAGCAGCTTATGTTACCCTCTGGAGCCAGATACGCAGTATTTT
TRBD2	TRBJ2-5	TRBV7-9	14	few	CASSLNLAAETQYF	TGTGCCAGCAGCTTAAATCTAGCGGCCGAGACCCAGTACTTC
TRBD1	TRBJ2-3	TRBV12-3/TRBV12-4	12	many	CASSSLTGAASF	TGTGCCAGCAGTTCCCTGACAGGGGCCGCATCATTT
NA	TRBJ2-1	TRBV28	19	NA	CAGLLLTRPRDGSYNEQFF	TGTGCCGGACTTTTACTCACCCGCCCCCGGGACGGCTCCTACAATGAGCAGTTCTTC
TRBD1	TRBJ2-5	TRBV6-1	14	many	CAARDRNSQETQYF	TGTGCCGCCCGGGACAGAAATTCCCAAGAGACCCAGTACTTC
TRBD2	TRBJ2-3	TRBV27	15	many	CASCSGRANTDTQYF	TGTGCCAGCTGTAGCGGGAGGGCAAACACAGATACGCAGTATTTT
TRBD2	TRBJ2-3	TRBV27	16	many	CASQRTSGSNADTQYF	TGTGCCAGCCAGAGGACTAGCGGGAGTAACGCAGATACGCAGTATTTT
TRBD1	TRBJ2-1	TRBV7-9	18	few	CASSIGQGSVSSYNEQFF	TGTGCCAGCAGCATAGGACAGGGGTCGGTTTCCTCCTACAATGAGCAGTTCTTC
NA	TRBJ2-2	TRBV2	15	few	CASSEVRRGTGELFF	TGTGCCAGCAGTGAAGTCAGGAGAGGGACCGGGGAGCTGTTTTTT
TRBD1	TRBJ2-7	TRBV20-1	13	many	CSARRDRVYEQYF	TGCAGTGCTAGAAGAGACAGGGTCTACGAGCAGTACTTC
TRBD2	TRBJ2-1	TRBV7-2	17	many	CASSLVTSGRARSEQFF	TGTGCCAGCAGCTTAGTGACTAGCGGGAGGGCCCGTAGTGAGCAGTTCTTC
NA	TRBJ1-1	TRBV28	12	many	CASSLSAAAAFF	TGTGCCAGCAGTTTATCGGCAGCCGCAGCTTTCTTT
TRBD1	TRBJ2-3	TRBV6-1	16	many	CASRRYRGPTTDTQYF	TGTGCCAGCAGACGATACAGGGGGCCCACCACAGATACGCAGTATTTT
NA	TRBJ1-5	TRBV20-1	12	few	CSARSSNRPQHF	TGCAGTGCTAGATCTAGCAATCGGCCCCAGCATTTT
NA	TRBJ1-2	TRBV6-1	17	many	CASSGLPGSRSNYGYTF	TGTGCCAGCAGTGGTCTCCCAGGGAGTAGATCGAACTATGGCTACACCTTC
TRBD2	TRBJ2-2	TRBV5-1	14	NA	CASSTGLVAGELFF	TGCGCCAGCAGCACGGGACTAGTCGCCGGGGAGCTGTTTTTT
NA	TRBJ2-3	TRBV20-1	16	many	CSASAGWAYGTDTQYF	TGCAGTGCTTCCGCCGGTTGGGCTTACGGCACAGATACGCAGTATTTT
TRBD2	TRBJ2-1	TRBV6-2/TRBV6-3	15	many	CASSFGTSGNNEQFF	TGTGCCAGCAGTTTCGGGACTAGCGGAAACAATGAGCAGTTCTTC
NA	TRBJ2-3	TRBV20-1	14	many	CSARDGLFTDTQYF	TGCAGTGCTAGAGACGGACTCTTCACAGATACGCAGTATTTT
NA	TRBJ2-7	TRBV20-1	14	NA	CSARDWAGMREQYF	TGCAGTGCTAGAGATTGGGCGGGAATGCGCGAGCAGTACTTC
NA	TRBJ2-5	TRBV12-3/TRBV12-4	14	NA	CASSPYGGQEAQYF	TGTGCCAGCAGCCCGTACGGGGGCCAAGAGGCCCAGTACTTC
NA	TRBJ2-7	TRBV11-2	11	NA	CASSGGYEQYF	TGTGCCAGCAGCGGGGGGTACGAGCAGTACTTC
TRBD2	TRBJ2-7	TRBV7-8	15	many	CASSPLRTRSDEQYF	TGTGCCAGCAGTCCACTGCGGACTAGGAGCGACGAGCAGTACTTC
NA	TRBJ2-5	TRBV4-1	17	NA	CASNQDAGPSQQETQYF	TGCGCCAGCAACCAAGACGCCGGGCCGTCCCAGCAAGAGACCCAGTACTTC
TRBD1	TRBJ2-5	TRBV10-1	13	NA	CASSGQGKETQYF	TGCGCCAGCAGCGGACAGGGGAAGGAGACCCAGTACTTC
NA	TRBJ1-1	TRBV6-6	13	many	CASSYSFGRGAFF	TGTGCCAGCAGTTATTCGTTTGGGCGCGGGGCTTTCTTT
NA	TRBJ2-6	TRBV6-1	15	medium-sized	CASRGLSSGANVLTF	TGTGCCAGCAGGGGCCTTAGCTCTGGGGCCAACGTCCTGACTTTC
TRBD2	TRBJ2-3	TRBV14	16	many	CASSHLTSETSRAQYF	TGTGCCAGCAGCCACCTGACTAGCGAGACTTCACGAGCGCAGTATTTT
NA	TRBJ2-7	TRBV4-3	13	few	CASSQGTGAEQYF	TGCGCCAGCAGCCAAGGGACGGGGGCCGAGCAGTACTTC
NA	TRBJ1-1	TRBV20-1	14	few	CSARGGTQNTEAFF	TGCAGTGCTAGGGGGGGGACGCAGAACACTGAAGCTTTCTTT
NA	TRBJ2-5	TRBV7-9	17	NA	CASSLRGQGSPQETQYF	TGTGCCAGCAGCCTAAGGGGTCAGGGGTCTCCACAAGAGACCCAGTACTTC
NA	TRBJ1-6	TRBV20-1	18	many	CSARDSRGATSYNSPLHF	TGCAGTGCTAGAGATTCTCGGGGGGCAACCTCCTATAATTCACCCCTCCACTTT
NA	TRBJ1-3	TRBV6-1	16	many	CASSYIGRGSGNTIYF	TGTGCCAGCAGTTATATTGGACGGGGCTCTGGAAACACCATATATTTT
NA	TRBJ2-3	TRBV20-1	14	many	CSVMIGPSTDTQYF	TGCAGTGTCATGATTGGCCCTAGCACAGATACGCAGTATTTT
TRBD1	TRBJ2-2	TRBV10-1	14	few	CASSADRVTGELFF	TGCGCCAGCAGTGCGGACAGGGTCACCGGGGAGCTGTTTTTT
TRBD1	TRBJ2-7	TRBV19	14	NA	CASSRTGGFNEQYF	TGTGCCAGTAGCCGGACAGGGGGCTTCAACGAGCAGTACTTC
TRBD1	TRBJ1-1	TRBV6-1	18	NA	CASGGSLQGVKRNTEAFF	TGTGCCAGCGGAGGCTCTCTTCAGGGGGTAAAAAGAAACACTGAGGCTTTCTTT
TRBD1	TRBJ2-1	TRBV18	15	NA	CASSPGTGSVNEQFF	TGTGCCAGCTCACCCGGGACAGGGAGTGTAAATGAGCAGTTCTTC
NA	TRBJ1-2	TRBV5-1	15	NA	CASGSSLPSNYGYTF	TGCGCCAGTGGGTCCTCCCTACCTTCTAACTATGGCTACACCTTC
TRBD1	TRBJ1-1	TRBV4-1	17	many	CASSQVGTGFGNTEAFF	TGCGCCAGCAGCCAAGTAGGGACAGGGTTTGGGAACACTGAAGCTTTCTTT
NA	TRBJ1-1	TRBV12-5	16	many	CASGLVPEGQNTEAFF	TGTGCTAGTGGTTTGGTCCCTGAGGGGCAGAACACTGAAGCTTTCTTT